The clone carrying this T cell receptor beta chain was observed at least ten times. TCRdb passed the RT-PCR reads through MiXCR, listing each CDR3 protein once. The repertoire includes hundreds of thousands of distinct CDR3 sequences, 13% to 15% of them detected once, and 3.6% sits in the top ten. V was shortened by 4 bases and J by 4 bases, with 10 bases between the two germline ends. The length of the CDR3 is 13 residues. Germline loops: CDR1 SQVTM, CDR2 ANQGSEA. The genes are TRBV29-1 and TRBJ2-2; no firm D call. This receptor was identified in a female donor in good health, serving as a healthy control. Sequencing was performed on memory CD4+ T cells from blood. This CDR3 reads CSVGSRSTGELFF. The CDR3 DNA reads TGCAGCGTTGGCTCTAGGAGCACCGGGGAGCTGTTTTTT.